This T cell receptor beta chain was obtained from a study of CD8+ T cells in alopecia areata. Regarding the study as a whole: TCRs were shared less clearly across patients than in mice, possibly for HLA-related reasons. Among the top 100, expanded CD8+ clones, as well as scalp clonality, were significantly decreased by tofacitinib.

Extracted RNA was reverse transcribed, and the resulting cDNA served as sequencing template. Assay used: immunoSEQ multiplex PCR; TCRdb lists only in-frame clones, some missing. Altogether some 190,000 clones are present, about 47% being singletons, with the ten largest covering 10%. The V gene's germline CDR1 is LNHNV and CDR2 YYDKDF (reference sequence). V was shortened by 3 bases and J by 3 bases, with 15 bases between the two germline ends. The CDR3 extends over 15 amino acids. Treatment described: oral pan-JAK inhibitor, 5-10 mg twice daily. Lesional scalp punch biopsies and peripheral blood came from alopecia areata patients. There are a few counts of this clone. Its antigen remains unknown.

The material sequenced was CD8+ T cells sorted from blood, taken around week 52, from a patient treated with tofacitinib. This TCR came from a human donor with alopecia areata. V is TRBV15 and J is TRBJ2-7, with TRBD2 as a possible D gene (7 bases). The CDR3 DNA reads TGTGCCACCAGCAGGAGGACGGGGGGCATCTACGAGCAGTACTTC. Its protein is CATSRRTGGIYEQYF.